This TCR beta chain was recorded in a study of CD8 T cells in ankylosing spondylitis. The CDR3 runs 12 residues. V lost 1 base and J lost 8, with 7 bases in between. CDR1 is SGHRS, CDR2 YFSETQ, per germline. Each TCR beta library was made by quantitative 5'-RACE that incorporated molecular barcodes. TCRdb reanalysed the 5' RACE reads using MiXCR and keeps one entry per CDR3 protein. The sample includes around 890,000 distinct CDR3 sequences, 10% to 15% seen only once; the top ten take about 0.5%. To note about this clonotype: Its cognate antigen is unknown.

Findings of the study overall: Past research had described some motif variants in reactive arthritis synovial fluid and blood. Reportedly, matched ankylosing spondylitis synovial fluid was significantly enriched for disease-linked clones. Among TCR beta sequences, a motif of several highly homologous variants appeared characteristic of ankylosing spondylitis blood.

The chain recombines TRBV5-1 with TRBJ2-1; D gene uncertain. The sample comprised blood, either unsorted or a sorted T cell fraction (not recorded which). This clonotype originated in a male donor with ankylosing spondylitis. Here the CDR3 reads CASSLSKDEQFF. In DNA, the CDR3 is TGCGCCAGCAGCTTGAGTAAGGATGAGCAGTTCTTC. The whole variable domain, remainder taken from reference TRBV5-1 and TRBJ2-1, is KAGVTQTPRYLIKTRGQQVTLSCSPISGHRSVSWYQQTPGQGLQFLFEYFSETQRNKGNFPGRFSGRQFSNSRSEMNVSTLELGDSALYLCASSLSKDEQFFGPGTRLTVL.